One sample yielded the 16 T cell receptor beta chains listed below, sequenced in a study of CD8 T cells in ankylosing spondylitis. MiXCR, applied by TCRdb to the 5' RACE reads, yields one record per CDR3 protein. The sample holds 450,000 or so distinct CDR3 sequences, 20% to 30% seen once. Antigens of these TCRs are unknown. Points from the study as a whole: Blood of patients with ankylosing spondylitis appeared to be characterized by a TCR beta motif of several highly homologous variants.

Specimen: blood, either unsorted or a sorted T cell fraction (not recorded which). These receptors came from a male donor with ankylosing spondylitis.

This clonotype was seen a single time. The chain carries TRBV20-1 and TRBJ2-1, with D perhaps TRBD2 (5 bases). This CDR3 has 15 residues. The V gene lost 1 base and the J gene lost 2 bases, with 12 bases spanning the gap. Germline V gives CDR1 DFQATT, CDR2 SNEGSKA (reference sequence). DNA of the CDR3: TGCAGTGCTAGAGGATGGCTAGCAGCCTACAATGAGCAGTTCTTC. Translation: CSARGWLAAYNEQFF.

A few counts support this clonotype. The V and J genes are TRBV3-1 and TRBJ1-1, with unresolved D. With 4 bases removed from V and 10 bases from J, the gap between germline ends came to 13 bases. Germline lookup yields CDR1 LGHDT and CDR2 YNNKEL (reference sequence). This CDR3 has 12 residues. The CDR3 DNA reads TGTGCCAGCAGCCGAGATGGGTCTAGAGCTTTCTTT. It is translated as CASSRDGSRAFF.

This clonotype appeared a few times. The chain links TRBV5-4 to TRBJ2-7, with 10 bases fitting TRBD2. Germline CDR1 SGHNT, CDR2 YYREEE (reference sequence). The CDR3 loop spans 15 amino acids. V lost 3 bases and J lost 3; bases outside the gene matches: 6. CDR3 region: CASSSSSGRFYEQYV. The CDR3 nucleotides are TGTGCCAGCAGCTCCTCTAGCGGGAGATTCTACGAGCAGTACGTC.

This clonotype was recorded at least ten times. This rearrangement joins TRBV12-3 or TRBV12-4 to TRBJ2-2; weak D call: TRBD1 (6 bases). The CDR3 length is 13 residues. V was cut by 5 bases and J by 6 bases, with 10 bases left in between. The CDR3 protein is CASSTGPPGELFF. The CDR3, as DNA: TGTGCCAGCAGTACAGGGCCCCCCGGGGAGCTGTTTTTT.

This clonotype was counted a few times. The CDR3 DNA is TGTGCCAGCAGCTCCGGACCCCACGAGCAGTACTTC. The encoded protein is CASSSGPHEQYF. The V and J genes are TRBV7-2 and TRBJ2-7, with D uncertain. CDR1 is SGHTA, CDR2 FQGNSA, per germline. CDR3 length equals 12 residues. V was shortened by 4 bases and J by 5 bases, with 9 bases between the two germline ends.

This clonotype showed up just a few times. The gene calls are TRBV3-1 and TRBJ1-2; D remains ambiguous. Trimming pared 1 base from V and 6 bases from J, leaving 12 bases between. The CDR3 is made up of 14 amino acids. Germline values: CDR1 LGHDT, CDR2 YNNKEL (reference sequence). The CDR3 region is CASSQGNHYDGYTF. In DNA, the CDR3 is TGTGCCAGCAGCCAAGGGAACCACTACGATGGCTACACCTTC.

The genes are TRBV20-1 and TRBJ2-1; no definite D call. CDR1 and CDR2 from the germline V gene are DFQATT and SNEGSKA (reference sequence). This CDR3 spans 12 amino acids. Trimming stripped 0 bases from V and 8 bases from J, with 8 bases between. The CDR3 nucleotides read TGCAGTGCTAGAGATTTAGGTTATGAGCAGTTCTTC. This codes for CSARDLGYEQFF.

V is TRBV12-3 or TRBV12-4 and J is TRBJ1-1; D is ambiguous. CDR3 size: 13 residues. V was cut by 7 bases and J by 0 bases, with 9 bases left in between. This CDR3 is CASTPGLNTEAFF. The CDR3 bases are TGTGCCAGCACTCCTGGATTGAACACTGAAGCTTTCTTT.

The chain joins TRBV7-2 to TRBJ2-2; weak D call: TRBD1 (5 bases). Trimming took off 5 bases at V and 5 bases at J, with 15 bases between the two ends. Per germline, CDR1 SGHTA and CDR2 FQGNSA. This CDR3 is 15 amino acids long. The CDR3 DNA reads TGTGCCAGCAGCCCCCAAAGGGGCGCGACCGGGGAGCTGTTTTTT. It encodes CASSPQRGATGELFF.

The V call is TRBV10-3, the J call TRBJ2-1; D ambiguous. The CDR3 is 13 amino acids. The germline V and J ends were trimmed by 6 bases and 3 bases, with 9 bases remaining between them. In germline, CDR1 is ENHRY, CDR2 SYGVKD. The DNA for the CDR3 is TGTGCCATCAGCGAGAATTACTACAATGAGCAGTTCTTC. Its translation: CAISENYYNEQFF.

This clonotype was seen only a few times. The CDR3 DNA is TGTGCCAGCAGACTAGACAGGGGAGGCTACTATGGCTACACCTTC. It yields the protein CASRLDRGGYYGYTF. The V call is TRBV6-1, the J call TRBJ1-2; 8 positions agree with TRBD1. Germline trimming cut 6 bases from V and 3 bases from J; bases unmatched to any gene: 9. The CDR3 is made up of 15 amino acids. Germline V gene lookup returns CDR1 MNHNS and CDR2 SASEGT.

The chain links TRBV20-1 to TRBJ2-2; a weak D match, TRBD1 (6 bases). CDR1 and CDR2 from the germline V gene are DFQATT and SNEGSKA (reference sequence). CDR3 length equals 17 residues. Deletions cut 5 bases from V and 5 bases from J, with 24 bases between. The CDR3, as DNA: TGCAGTGCTTACCCCCGAGACAGGTCCCCTGGGACCGGGGAGCTGTTTTTT. Translation gives CSAYPRDRSPGTGELFF.

This clonotype has at least ten counts. One end of the junction does not line up with germline, which may come from a read error. The V call is TRBV5-1, the J call TRBJ2-3; either TRBD1 or TRBD2 may supply D (5 bases each). This CDR3 region has 13 residues. The V gene's germline CDR1 is SGHRS and CDR2 YFSETQ. CDR3 sequence reads: CASSRDSTDTQYF. CDR3 DNA sequence: TGTGCCAGCAGCCGGGACAGCACAGATACGCAGTATTTT.

V gene TRBV20-1 combines with J gene TRBJ1-2; no reliable D call. The CDR3 extends over 13 amino acids. V was pared by 2 bases and J by 0 bases, with 7 bases between. The germline V gene encodes CDR1 DFQATT and CDR2 SNEGSKA (reference sequence). In DNA, the CDR3 is TGCAGTGCTAGACCCCTAGCTAACTATGGCTACACCTTC. The encoded protein is CSARPLANYGYTF.

CDR3 coding DNA: TGTGCCACGAAGCGGGAGGGACTGGATACGCAGTATTTT. Translated: CATKREGLDTQYF. The chain employs TRBV19 and TRBJ2-3; TRBD2 aligns across 10 bases. Germline CDR1 LNHDA, CDR2 SQIVND (reference sequence). V lost 10 bases, J lost 6 bases, and 7 bases stayed unmatched. CDR3 size: 13 residues.

The chain couples TRBV20-1 to TRBJ2-1, with TRBD2 matching 7 bases. The CDR3 contains 15 residues. The V segment lost 5 bases and the J segment 2 bases; nucleotides outside the gene matches: 9. Germline V CDR1 and CDR2: DFQATT, SNEGSKA (reference sequence). CDR3 coding DNA: TGCAGTGCTCACCCCCTAGCGGCTACCTACAATGAGCAGTTCTTC. Translated: CSAHPLAATYNEQFF.